The clone carrying this T cell receptor beta chain was seen once. Its antigen is unidentified. As defined, naive CD8 cells were CD45RO-negative and positively selected for CCR7, with terminally differentiated effector memory CD45RA+ cells excluded. All donors were healthy HIV-negative adults lacking recent acute infections or vaccinations. The data are from a study of shared clonotypes between healthy human individuals. Study results and caveats: Estimated clonotype richness was generally higher in naive than memory subsets.

The authors split each subset's genomic DNA evenly across several immunoSEQ plates. Replicate PCRs for sorted subsets used around 200 ng DNA; this equaled tens of thousands of T cell genomes. The table came from immunoSEQ multiplex PCR; TCRdb's copy has only in-frame clones and leaves some out. The profile shows about 2.1 million clones, 80% to 95% of them singletons. Trimming took 7 bases from V and 6 from J, leaving 12 bases between them. The CDR3 sequence is 13 residues long. Germline CDR1 reads LNHDA; CDR2 reads SQIVND (reference sequence). Sequencing was done on a sample of naive CD8+ T cells from PBMCs. This TCR derives from a man aged 18 to 30 in good health. Some clones in this sample may be carry-over from other donors' samples. The chain has TRBV19 and TRBJ2-2, with D unclear. Here the CDR3 DNA reads TGTGCCAGTACCTTCTCGAGTGCCGGGGAGCTGTTTTTT. Protein: CASTFSSAGELFF.